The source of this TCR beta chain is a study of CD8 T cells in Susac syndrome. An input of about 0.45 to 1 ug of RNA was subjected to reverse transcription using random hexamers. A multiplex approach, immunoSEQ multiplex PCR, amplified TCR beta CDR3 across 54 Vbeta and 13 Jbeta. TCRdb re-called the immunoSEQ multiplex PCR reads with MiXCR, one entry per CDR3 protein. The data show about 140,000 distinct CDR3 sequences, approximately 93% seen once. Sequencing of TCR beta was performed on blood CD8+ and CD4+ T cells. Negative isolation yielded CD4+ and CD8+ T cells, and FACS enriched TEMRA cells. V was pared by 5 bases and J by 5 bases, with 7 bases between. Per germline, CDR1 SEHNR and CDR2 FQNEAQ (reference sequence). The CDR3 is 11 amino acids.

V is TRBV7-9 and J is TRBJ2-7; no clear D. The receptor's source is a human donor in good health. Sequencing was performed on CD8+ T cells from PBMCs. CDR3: CASSPDDEQYF. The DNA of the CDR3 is TGTGCCAGCAGCCCGGATGACGAGCAGTACTTC.